This T cell receptor (beta chain) was retrieved from a study of STAT3 mutations in large granular lymphocyte leukemia. Study results and limitations: Every T-LGLL patient had at least one immunodominant TCRbeta clonotype. In several patients, dominant TCR clone burden exceeded STAT3 mutant burden, suggesting STAT3 mutation arose secondarily. Treatment regimens differed across patients between samplings. After therapy, about 35% of the 18 patients switched clonotypes, all new clones STAT3 wild type.

CDR1 is KGHSH, CDR2 LQKENI, per germline. Trimming stripped 2 bases from V and 0 bases from J, with 14 bases between. The CDR3 runs to 17 residues. TCRbeta libraries averaged around 42,000 productive templates per sample. Some clones are missing from TCRdb's copy, which holds only in-frame ones; the method was immunoSEQ multiplex PCR. The sample contains about 5,400 clones, about 45% of which appear only once. Concerning this clone: The target antigen is unknown.

The V gene is TRBV18, the J gene TRBJ2-1; perhaps D is TRBD1 or TRBD2 (5 bases each). The TCR sequence derives from a woman between 70 and 85 years old with T-cell large granular lymphocyte leukemia. Some clones in this sample may be carry-over from other donors' samples. Sample: peripheral blood mononuclear cells. The CDR3 DNA follows: TGTGCCAGCTCACCAGGGGGACGCTCGAGCTCCTACAATGAGCAGTTCTTC. This encodes CASSPGGRSSSYNEQFF.